Listed below are T cell receptor beta chains from one sample, sequenced in a study of blood T cell repertoires in COVID-19. Measured with immunoSEQ multiplex PCR; TCRdb has only the in-frame clones, and not every one. The table has some 300,000 clones, approximately 89% seen once; the top ten hold less than 3.5%. Sequencing was performed on PBMCs or T cells enriched from blood (not recorded which). All receptors come from a woman between 50 and 59 years old who had been exposed to COVID-19. The CDR3 runs from the conserved cysteine through the conserved F or W. Fields, in order: D gene, V gene, clone size, J gene, CDR3 protein, CDR3 DNA. The D gene is left open where the match is weak. Clone size, where shown, is once, few, many, or a class for clones that have expanded.

D: TRBD1; V: TRBV13; size: NA; J: TRBJ2-1; CDR3: CASSLNRGSNEQFF; DNA: TGTGCCAGCAGCTTAAACAGGGGCAGCAATGAGCAGTTCTTC
D: NA; V: TRBV7-2; size: NA; J: TRBJ1-2; CDR3: CASSSPQGIYGYTF; DNA: TGTGCCAGCAGCTCGCCGCAGGGGATCTATGGCTACACCTTC
D: TRBD2; V: TRBV11-2; size: once; J: TRBJ2-5; CDR3: CASSLLFSGGQETQYF; DNA: TGTGCCAGCAGCTTATTATTTAGCGGGGGACAAGAGACCCAGTACTTC
D: TRBD1; V: TRBV4-1; size: NA; J: TRBJ2-2; CDR3: CASTPRDRGNTGELFF; DNA: TGCGCCAGTACTCCGCGGGACAGGGGGAACACCGGGGAGCTGTTTTTT
D: NA; V: TRBV20-1; size: NA; J: TRBJ2-5; CDR3: CSASSWAKAETQYF; DNA: TGCAGTGCTAGTTCCTGGGCTAAGGCGGAGACCCAGTACTTC
D: NA; V: TRBV15; size: NA; J: TRBJ2-7; CDR3: CATSSLTGFPSYEQYF; DNA: TGTGCCACCAGCTCCCTAACAGGCTTCCCCTCCTACGAGCAGTACTTC
D: TRBD2; V: TRBV5-1; size: NA; J: TRBJ2-3; CDR3: CASSLALGGAEDTQYF; DNA: TGCGCCAGCAGCTTGGCTCTCGGGGGGGCGGAGGATACGCAGTATTTT
D: NA; V: TRBV7-2; size: NA; J: TRBJ1-3; CDR3: CASSPGQILSGNTIYF; DNA: TGTGCCAGCAGCCCCGGACAGATTCTTTCTGGAAACACCATATATTTT
D: TRBD1; V: TRBV9; size: NA; J: TRBJ2-3; CDR3: CASSSHPNGTGLLDTQYF; DNA: TGTGCCAGCAGCTCCCATCCGAATGGGACAGGGCTTTTAGATACGCAGTATTTT
D: TRBD1; V: TRBV19; size: NA; J: TRBJ2-7; CDR3: CASTLGQGGEQYF; DNA: TGTGCCAGTACCCTCGGACAGGGGGGAGAGCAGTACTTC
D: NA; V: TRBV7-9; size: NA; J: TRBJ1-5; CDR3: CASSTTGLGQPQHF; DNA: TGTGCCAGCAGCACCACAGGGCTGGGTCAGCCCCAGCATTTT
D: TRBD2; V: TRBV3-1/TRBV3-2; size: once; J: TRBJ2-2; CDR3: CASSQDWSGRGADTGELFF; DNA: TGTGCCAGCAGCCAAGATTGGTCAGGGAGGGGAGCGGACACCGGGGAGCTGTTTTTT
D: NA; V: TRBV7-8; size: NA; J: TRBJ2-1; CDR3: CASSLAGERRNEQFF; DNA: TGTGCCAGCAGCTTAGCAGGGGAACGTCGCAATGAGCAGTTCTTC
D: NA; V: TRBV19; size: NA; J: TRBJ1-5; CDR3: CASSIANTGNQPQHF; DNA: TGTGCCAGTAGTATAGCCAACACAGGGAACCAGCCCCAGCATTTT
D: NA; V: TRBV4-1; size: NA; J: TRBJ2-1; CDR3: CASSQGPGRNEQFF; DNA: TGCGCCAGCAGCCAAGGTCCTGGGAGGAATGAGCAGTTCTTC
D: NA; V: TRBV19; size: NA; J: TRBJ1-5; CDR3: CASIDRNSNQPQHF; DNA: TGTGCCAGTATTGACAGGAATAGCAATCAGCCCCAGCATTTT
D: TRBD1; V: TRBV19; size: once; J: TRBJ2-1; CDR3: CASSNTGTGVANEQFF; DNA: TGTGCCAGTAGCAACACCGGGACAGGGGTGGCCAATGAGCAGTTCTTC
D: TRBD1; V: TRBV13; size: NA; J: TRBJ2-3; CDR3: CASSTHLGTGSTDTQYF; DNA: TGTGCCAGCAGCACTCACCTAGGGACAGGGAGCACAGATACGCAGTATTTT
D: NA; V: TRBV9; size: NA; J: TRBJ2-7; CDR3: CASSVDGGSSYEQYF; DNA: TGTGCCAGCAGCGTAGATGGCGGGTCTTCCTACGAGCAGTACTTC
D: TRBD2; V: TRBV9; size: NA; J: TRBJ2-7; CDR3: CASRGGPRRYF; DNA: TGTGCCAGCCGGGGGGGCCCTAGGCGGTACTTC
D: NA; V: TRBV4-2; size: NA; J: TRBJ1-1; CDR3: CASSQERVRSNTEAFF; DNA: TGTGCCAGCAGCCAAGAACGGGTCAGATCGAACACTGAAGCTTTCTTT
D: TRBD1; V: TRBV6-5; size: NA; J: TRBJ2-7; CDR3: CASSYYRDRVGEQYF; DNA: TGTGCCAGCAGTTATTACCGGGACAGGGTAGGCGAGCAGTACTTC